This T cell receptor (beta chain) was documented in a study of blood T cell repertoires in COVID-19. Profiling relied on immunoSEQ multiplex PCR, and the TCRdb table lists in-frame clones only, not all of them. The table records approximately 110,000 clones, over 70% of them present only once. The CDR3 has 14 amino acids. The germline gives CDR1 SGHTS, CDR2 YDEGEE. The V and J ends lost 2 bases and 1 base respectively, with 9 bases between them. Sequencing was carried out using peripheral blood. V usage is TRBV5-8 and J usage is TRBJ1-1, with TRBD1 as a possible D gene (5 bases). The TCR sequence derives from a woman between 70 and 85 years old with acute or convalescent COVID-19. CDR3 sequence (DNA): TGTGCCAGCAGCTTTGGAGGGACGAACACTGAAGCTTTCTTT. This translates into CASSFGGTNTEAFF.